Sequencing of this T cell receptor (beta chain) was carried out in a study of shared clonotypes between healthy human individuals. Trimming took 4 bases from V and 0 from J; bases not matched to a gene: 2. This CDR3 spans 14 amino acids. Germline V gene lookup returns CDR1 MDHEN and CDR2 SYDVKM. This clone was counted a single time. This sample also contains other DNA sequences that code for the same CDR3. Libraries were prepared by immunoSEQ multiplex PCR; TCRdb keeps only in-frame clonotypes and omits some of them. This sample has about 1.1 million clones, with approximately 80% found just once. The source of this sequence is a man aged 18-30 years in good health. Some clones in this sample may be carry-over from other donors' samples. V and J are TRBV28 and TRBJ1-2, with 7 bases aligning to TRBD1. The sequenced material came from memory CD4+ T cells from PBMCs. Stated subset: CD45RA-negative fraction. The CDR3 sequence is CASSSGTANYGYTF. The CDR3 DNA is TGTGCCAGCAGTTCGGGGACAGCTAACTATGGCTACACCTTC.